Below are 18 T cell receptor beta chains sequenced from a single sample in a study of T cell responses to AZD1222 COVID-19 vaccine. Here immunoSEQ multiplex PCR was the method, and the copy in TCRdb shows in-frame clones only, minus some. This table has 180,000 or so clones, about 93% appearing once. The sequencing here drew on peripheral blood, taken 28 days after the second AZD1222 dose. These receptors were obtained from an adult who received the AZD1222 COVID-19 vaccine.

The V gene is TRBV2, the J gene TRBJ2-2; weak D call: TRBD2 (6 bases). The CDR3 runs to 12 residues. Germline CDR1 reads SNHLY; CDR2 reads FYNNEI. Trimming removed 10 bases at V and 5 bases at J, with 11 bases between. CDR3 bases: TGTGCCATCGCAGGGAGGACCGGGGAGCTGTTTTTT. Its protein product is CAIAGRTGELFF. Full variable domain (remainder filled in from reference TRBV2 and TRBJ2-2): EPEVTQTPSHQVTQMGQEVILRCVPISNHLYFYWYRQILGQKVEFLVSFYNNEISEKSEIFDDQFSVERPDGSNFTLKIRSTKLEDSAMYFCAIAGRTGELFFGEGSRLTVL.

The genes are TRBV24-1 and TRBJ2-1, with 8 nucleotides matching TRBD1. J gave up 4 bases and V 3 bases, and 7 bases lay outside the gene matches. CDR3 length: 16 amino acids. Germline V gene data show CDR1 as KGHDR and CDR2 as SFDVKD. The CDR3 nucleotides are TGTGCCACCAGTGATGCGACAGGGGTCGGGTACAATGAGCAGTTCTTC. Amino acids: CATSDATGVGYNEQFF.

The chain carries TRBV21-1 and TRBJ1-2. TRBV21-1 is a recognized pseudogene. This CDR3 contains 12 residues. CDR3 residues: CASGCRGEGYTF. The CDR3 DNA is TGTGCCAGCGGGTGTCGGGGTGAGGGCTACACCTTC.

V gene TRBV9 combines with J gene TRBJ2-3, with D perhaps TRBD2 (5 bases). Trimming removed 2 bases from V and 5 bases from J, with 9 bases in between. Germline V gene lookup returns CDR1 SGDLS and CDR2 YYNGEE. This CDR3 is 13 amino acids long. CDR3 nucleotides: TGTGCCAGCAGCGTTCCGGGGAGAGATACGCAGTATTTT. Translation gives CASSVPGRDTQYF.

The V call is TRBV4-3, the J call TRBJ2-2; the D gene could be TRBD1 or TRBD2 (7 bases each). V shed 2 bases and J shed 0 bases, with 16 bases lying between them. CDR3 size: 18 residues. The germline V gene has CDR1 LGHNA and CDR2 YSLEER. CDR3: CASSQRAGGTANTGELFF. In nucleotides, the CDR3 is TGCGCCAGCAGCCAAAGGGCCGGGGGGACAGCGAACACCGGGGAGCTGTTTTTT.

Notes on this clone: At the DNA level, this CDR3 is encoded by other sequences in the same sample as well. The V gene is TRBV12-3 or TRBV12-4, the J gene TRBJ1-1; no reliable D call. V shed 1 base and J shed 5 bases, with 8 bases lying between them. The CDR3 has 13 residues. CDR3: CASSLGVGTEAFF. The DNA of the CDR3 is TGTGCCAGCAGTTTAGGGGTAGGAACTGAAGCTTTCTTT.

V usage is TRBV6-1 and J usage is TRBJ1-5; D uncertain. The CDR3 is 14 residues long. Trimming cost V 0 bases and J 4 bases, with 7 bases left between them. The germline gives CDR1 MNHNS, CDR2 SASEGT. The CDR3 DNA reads TGTGCCAGCAGTGAAGCGGCGGGTAATCAGCCCCAGCATTTT. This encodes CASSEAAGNQPQHF.

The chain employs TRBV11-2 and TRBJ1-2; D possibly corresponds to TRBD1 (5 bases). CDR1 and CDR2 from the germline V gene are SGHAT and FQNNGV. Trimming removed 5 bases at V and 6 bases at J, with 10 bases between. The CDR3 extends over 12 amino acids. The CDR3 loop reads CASSRQIDGYTF. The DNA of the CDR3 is TGTGCCAGCAGCCGACAGATAGATGGCTACACCTTC. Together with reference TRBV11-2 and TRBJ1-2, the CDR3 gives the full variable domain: EAGVAQSPRYKIIEKRQSVAFWCNPISGHATLYWYQQILGQGPKLLIQFQNNGVVDDSQLPKDRFSAERLKGVDSTLKIQPAKLEDSAVYLCASSRQIDGYTFGSGTRLTVV.

DNA of the CDR3: TGTGCCAGCAGCGCAGTTAAGGGCCTTGGGCAATCTGGGGCCAACGTCCTGACTTTC. Its translation is CASSAVKGLGQSGANVLTF. The chain links TRBV9 to TRBJ2-6; D not certain. CDR1 and CDR2 (germline): SGDLS, YYNGEE. The V and J ends lost 3 bases and 1 base respectively, with 20 bases between them. CDR3 size: 19 residues. Variable domain in full (rest from reference TRBV9 and TRBJ2-6): DSGVTQTPKHLITATGQRVTLRCSPRSGDLSVYWYQQSLDQGLQFLIQYYNGEERAKGNILERFSAQQFPDLHSELNLSSLELGDSALYFCASSAVKGLGQSGANVLTFGAGSRLTVL.

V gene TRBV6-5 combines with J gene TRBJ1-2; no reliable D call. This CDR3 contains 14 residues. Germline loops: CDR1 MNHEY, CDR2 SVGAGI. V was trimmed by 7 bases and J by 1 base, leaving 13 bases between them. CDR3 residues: CASTDPGINYGYTF. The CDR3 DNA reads TGTGCCAGCACCGACCCGGGGATTAACTATGGCTACACCTTC.

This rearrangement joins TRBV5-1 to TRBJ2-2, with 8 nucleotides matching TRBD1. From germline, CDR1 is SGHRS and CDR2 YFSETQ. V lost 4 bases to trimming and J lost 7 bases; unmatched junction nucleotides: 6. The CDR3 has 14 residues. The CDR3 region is CASSLDRGIGELFF. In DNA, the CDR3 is TGCGCCAGCAGCCTTGACAGGGGAATCGGGGAGCTGTTTTTT. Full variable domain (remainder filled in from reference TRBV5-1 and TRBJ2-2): KAGVTQTPRYLIKTRGQQVTLSCSPISGHRSVSWYQQTPGQGLQFLFEYFSETQRNKGNFPGRFSGRQFSNSRSEMNVSTLELGDSALYLCASSLDRGIGELFFGEGSRLTVL.

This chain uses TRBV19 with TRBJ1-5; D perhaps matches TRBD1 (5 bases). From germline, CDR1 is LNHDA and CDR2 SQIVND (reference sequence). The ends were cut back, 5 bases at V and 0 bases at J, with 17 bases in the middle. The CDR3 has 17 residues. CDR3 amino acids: CASSPPRDGYSNQPQHF. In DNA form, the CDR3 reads TGTGCCAGTAGTCCCCCCCGGGACGGCTATAGCAATCAGCCCCAGCATTTT.

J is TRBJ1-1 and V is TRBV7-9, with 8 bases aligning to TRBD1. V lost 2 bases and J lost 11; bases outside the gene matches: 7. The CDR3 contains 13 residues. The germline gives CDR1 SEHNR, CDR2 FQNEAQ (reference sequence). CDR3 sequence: CASSLPMDRAAFF. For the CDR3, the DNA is TGTGCCAGCAGCTTACCTATGGACAGGGCCGCTTTCTTT.

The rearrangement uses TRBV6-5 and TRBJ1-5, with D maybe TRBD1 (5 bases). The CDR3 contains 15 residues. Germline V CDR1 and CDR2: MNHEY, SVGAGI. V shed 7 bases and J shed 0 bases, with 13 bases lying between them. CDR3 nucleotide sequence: TGTGCCAGCACCCCCAGGGACCCTAGCAATCAGCCCCAGCATTTT. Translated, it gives CASTPRDPSNQPQHF.

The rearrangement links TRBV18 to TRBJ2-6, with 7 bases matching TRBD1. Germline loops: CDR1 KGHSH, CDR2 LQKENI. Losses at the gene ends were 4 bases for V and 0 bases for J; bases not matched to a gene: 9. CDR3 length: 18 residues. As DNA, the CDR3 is TGTGCCAGCTCACAACTGAACAGGGGCAGCTCTGGGGCCAACGTCCTGACTTTC. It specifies CASSQLNRGSSGANVLTF.

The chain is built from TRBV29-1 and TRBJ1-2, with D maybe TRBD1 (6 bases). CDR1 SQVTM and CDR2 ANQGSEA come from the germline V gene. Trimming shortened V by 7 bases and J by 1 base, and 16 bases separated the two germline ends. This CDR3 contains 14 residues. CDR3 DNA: TGCAGCGCTGCCCCAGGGGCCGGTAACTATGGCTACACCTTC. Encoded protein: CSAAPGAGNYGYTF.

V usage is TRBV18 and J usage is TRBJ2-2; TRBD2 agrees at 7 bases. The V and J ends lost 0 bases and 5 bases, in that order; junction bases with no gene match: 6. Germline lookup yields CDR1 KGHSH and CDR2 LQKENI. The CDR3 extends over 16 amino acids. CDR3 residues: CASSPPLAEGTGELFF. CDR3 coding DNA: TGTGCCAGCTCACCACCCCTAGCGGAGGGGACCGGGGAGCTGTTTTTT.

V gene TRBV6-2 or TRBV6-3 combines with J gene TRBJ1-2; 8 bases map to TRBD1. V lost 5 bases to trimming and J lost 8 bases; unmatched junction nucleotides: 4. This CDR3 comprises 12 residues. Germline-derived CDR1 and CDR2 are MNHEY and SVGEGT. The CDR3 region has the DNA TGTGCCAGCAGTGGGACAGGCAACGGCTACACCTTC. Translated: CASSGTGNGYTF.